Given below is one T cell receptor (beta chain) in context. This specimen comes from a study of shared T cell receptors in the human thymus. Some clones are missing from TCRdb's copy, which holds only in-frame ones; the method was immunoSEQ multiplex PCR. Of 600,000 to 900,000 clones in the sample, roughly 88% were seen once. There are 15 residues in the CDR3. CDR1 is MGHDK and CDR2 is SYGVNS in the germline V gene. V lost 6 bases and J lost 6; bases outside the gene matches: 11. These same records also appear under a second study, on human thymus T cells. That paper notes: Thymic as well as blood repertoires seemed to favor certain V and J genes unevenly. As related research reported, thymic repertoires overlapped highly among unrelated individuals.

The sequence derives from a girl in the first two years of life with a congenital heart defect. Sequences were obtained from thymocytes. V gene TRBV25-1 combines with J gene TRBJ2-3, with 8 bases matching TRBD2. CDR3: CASSLLRGGLDTQYF. The CDR3 DNA reads TGTGCCAGCAGCCTATTACGGGGGGGCCTGGATACGCAGTATTTT.